The 15 T cell receptor beta chains below all came from one sample that was sequenced in a study of cytomegalovirus exposure and HLA in healthy donors. PCR employed 60 Vbeta and 13 Jbeta primers. Data came from immunoSEQ multiplex PCR; TCRdb stores just in-frame clones and leaves some out. Among about 160,000 clones listed, about 80% were seen once. Sequencing used PBMCs. These receptors all come from a woman aged 50 to 60 in good health and CMV-seronegative.

V usage is TRBV7-8 and J usage is TRBJ1-2; maybe TRBD1 (6 bases). The ends were cut back, 5 bases at V and 4 bases at J, with 14 bases in the middle. The germline CDR1 and CDR2 sequences are SGHVS and FQNEAQ. The CDR3 loop spans 14 amino acids. CDR3 coding DNA: TGTGCCAGCAGCCCCTCGACAGGCGGCTATGGCTACACCTTC. This encodes CASSPSTGGYGYTF.

V gene TRBV7-9 combines with J gene TRBJ2-1; D gene uncertain. With 0 bases removed from V and 5 bases from J, the gap between germline ends came to 11 bases. The length of the CDR3 is 15 residues. The germline CDR1 and CDR2 sequences are SEHNR and FQNEAQ (reference sequence). The CDR3 protein is CASSLALSQDNEQFF. Written as DNA, the CDR3 is TGTGCCAGCAGCTTAGCGCTCAGTCAGGACAATGAGCAGTTCTTC.

The chain recombines TRBV7-2 with TRBJ2-7, with TRBD1 matching 9 bases. The CDR3 spans 16 residues. With 0 bases clipped from V and 5 bases from J, the junction kept 8 bases outside the gene matches. Germline loops: CDR1 SGHTA, CDR2 FQGNSA. CDR3 region: CASSLAPGTGRDEQYF. The CDR3, as DNA: TGTGCCAGCAGCTTAGCTCCCGGGACAGGGCGCGACGAGCAGTACTTC.

The genes are TRBV19 and TRBJ1-1; D is unclear. The CDR3 is 14 amino acids. The V end lost 9 bases, the J end lost 7 bases, and 21 bases lay between the germline ends. Germline loops: CDR1 LNHDA, CDR2 SQIVND (reference sequence). CDR3: CASEGGPKGNEAFF. The CDR3 bases are TGTGCCAGCGAGGGAGGACCCAAAGGGAATGAAGCTTTCTTT. The full variable domain, rest sourced from reference TRBV19 and TRBJ1-1, is DGGITQSPKYLFRKEGQNVTLSCEQNLNHDAMYWYRQDPGQGLRLIYYSQIVNDFQKGDIAEGYSVSREKKESFPLTVTSAQKNPTAFYLCASEGGPKGNEAFFGQGTRLTVV.

This chain connects TRBV7-8 to TRBJ1-2; 9 positions agree with TRBD1. The germline CDR1 and CDR2 sequences are SGHVS and FQNEAQ. This CDR3 has 16 residues. V lost 3 bases, J lost 4 bases, and 9 bases stayed unmatched. The CDR3 DNA sequence: TGTGCCAGCAGCTTTGATGGCGGGACAGGGTTCTATGGCTACACCTTC. Its translation: CASSFDGGTGFYGYTF.

The chain carries TRBV10-3 and TRBJ2-1; the match to TRBD2 covers 9 bases. Germline trimming cut 6 bases from V and 7 bases from J; bases unmatched to any gene: 10. The germline V gene encodes CDR1 ENHRY and CDR2 SYGVKD. The CDR3 contains 15 residues. The CDR3 DNA sequence: TGTGCCATCAGGGTTAGCGGGGGCCCCGGGAATGAGCAGTTCTTC. Encoded protein: CAIRVSGGPGNEQFF.

This clone was counted only a few times. V gene TRBV7-2 combines with J gene TRBJ2-7; possibly TRBD2 for D (5 bases). V shed 5 bases and J shed 0 bases, with 17 bases lying between them. The CDR3 loop spans 16 amino acids. CDR1 SGHTA and CDR2 FQGNSA come from the germline V gene. The CDR3 here is CASSPGGLGSSYEQYF. CDR3 nucleotides: TGTGCCAGCAGCCCAGGCGGACTGGGAAGCTCCTACGAGCAGTACTTC.

This rearrangement joins TRBV7-3 to TRBJ1-2, with TRBD1 matching over 8 bases. This CDR3 spans 15 amino acids. Germline V gene sequence: CDR1 SGHTA, CDR2 FQGTGA. V was clipped by 5 bases and J by 5 bases; unmatched bases: 10. The CDR3 coding sequence is TGTGCCAGCAGCGTATCAGGGGGCCCGGGGTATGGCTACACCTTC. Translated: CASSVSGGPGYGYTF.

The genes are TRBV5-4 and TRBJ2-7; 10 bases align to TRBD2. Looked up from germline, CDR1 is SGHNT and CDR2 is YYREEE (reference sequence). With 5 bases clipped from V and 0 bases from J, the junction kept 5 bases outside the gene matches. The CDR3 loop spans 15 amino acids. For the CDR3, the DNA is TGTGCCAGCAGTTTTGAGCGGGAGGGCTCCTACGAGCAGTACTTC. Translated: CASSFEREGSYEQYF. The full variable domain, rest sourced from reference TRBV5-4 and TRBJ2-7, is ETGVTQSPTHLIKTRGQQVTLRCSSQSGHNTVSWYQQALGQGPQFIFQYYREEENGRGNFPPRFSGLQFPNYSSELNVNALELDDSALYLCASSFEREGSYEQYFGPGTRLTVT.

The chain has TRBV2 and TRBJ1-1; 9 bases line up with TRBD1. The V gene end was trimmed by 8 bases and the J gene end by 3 bases; junction bases not matched to a gene: 7. This CDR3 has 14 amino acids. Germline V gives CDR1 SNHLY, CDR2 FYNNEI. CDR3: CASGHDRGYTEAFF. CDR3 coding DNA: TGTGCCAGCGGACATGACAGGGGGTACACTGAAGCTTTCTTT.

This clone showed up just a few times. This chain links TRBV6-1 with TRBJ2-7; the D gene is possibly TRBD1 (6 bases). The CDR3 extends over 15 amino acids. CDR1 and CDR2 (germline): MNHNS, SASEGT. Trimming cost V 5 bases and J 4 bases, with 18 bases left between them. CDR3 in amino acids: CASSTITGPKYEQYF. The CDR3 nucleotides read TGTGCCAGCAGTACCATAACAGGGCCGAAGTACGAGCAGTACTTC.

The rearrangement uses TRBV5-1 and TRBJ2-5, with D perhaps matching TRBD2 (5 bases). The germline V gene has CDR1 SGHRS and CDR2 YFSETQ. The CDR3 has 15 amino acids. Deletions cut 1 base from V and 1 base from J, with 11 bases between. Here the CDR3 DNA reads TGCGCCAGCAGCTTGATTTCGGGGTCCCAAGAGACCCAGTACTTC. It encodes CASSLISGSQETQYF. The full variable domain, with the rest looked up from reference TRBV5-1 and TRBJ2-5, is KAGVTQTPRYLIKTRGQQVTLSCSPISGHRSVSWYQQTPGQGLQFLFEYFSETQRNKGNFPGRFSGRQFSNSRSEMNVSTLELGDSALYLCASSLISGSQETQYFGPGTRLLVL.

This clone came up once. The rearrangement uses TRBV28 and TRBJ2-7; tentative D call: TRBD1 (7 bases). CDR3 length: 14 amino acids. Germline lookup yields CDR1 MDHEN and CDR2 SYDVKM. Trimming shortened V by 5 bases and J by 3 bases, and 14 bases separated the two germline ends. In DNA form, the CDR3 reads TGTGCCAGCAGTACCGGACAGGACTACTACGAGCAGTACTTC. This sequence encodes CASSTGQDYYEQYF.

This rearrangement joins TRBV6-5 to TRBJ2-1; D possibly corresponds to TRBD2 (6 bases). Looked up from germline, CDR1 is MNHEY and CDR2 is SVGAGI. V lost 6 bases to trimming and J lost 3 bases, with 12 bases between them. This CDR3 comprises 14 residues. The CDR3 loop is CASSRGGDYNEQFF. CDR3 in DNA: TGTGCCAGCAGCCGGGGCGGGGACTACAATGAGCAGTTCTTC.

This rearrangement joins TRBV19 to TRBJ2-3, with TRBD2 identical over 15 bases. V was pared by 10 bases and J by 2 bases, with 7 bases of the junction left unmatched. CDR1 is LNHDA and CDR2 is SQIVND in the germline V gene (reference sequence). The CDR3 totals 16 residues. The DNA for the CDR3 is TGTGCCACCGGACTAGCGGGGGGGCGCCTCACAGATACGCAGTATTTT. Translating it yields CATGLAGGRLTDTQYF.